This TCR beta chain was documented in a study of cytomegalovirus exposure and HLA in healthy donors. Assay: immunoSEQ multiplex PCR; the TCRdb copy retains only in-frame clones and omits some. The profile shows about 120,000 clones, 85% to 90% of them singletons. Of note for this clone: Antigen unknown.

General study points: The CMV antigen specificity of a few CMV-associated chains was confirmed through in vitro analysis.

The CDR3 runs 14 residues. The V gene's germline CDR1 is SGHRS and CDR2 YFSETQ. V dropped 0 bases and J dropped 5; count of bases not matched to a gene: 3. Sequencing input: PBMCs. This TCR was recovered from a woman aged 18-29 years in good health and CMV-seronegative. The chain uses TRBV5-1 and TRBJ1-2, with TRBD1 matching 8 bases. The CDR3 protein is CASSLEGQVYGYTF. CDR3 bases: TGCGCCAGCAGCTTGGAGGGACAGGTATATGGCTACACCTTC. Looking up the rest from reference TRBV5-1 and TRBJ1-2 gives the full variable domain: KAGVTQTPRYLIKTRGQQVTLSCSPISGHRSVSWYQQTPGQGLQFLFEYFSETQRNKGNFPGRFSGRQFSNSRSEMNVSTLELGDSALYLCASSLEGQVYGYTFGSGTRLTVV.